What follows is one T cell receptor beta chain and its context. Its target is not known. This specimen belongs to a study of T cell repertoires in cytomegalovirus infection. Study-wide background: Public TCR beta signature analysis indicated the presence of both CMV infection and matching HLA type. Study findings and constraints: In two of eight donors, the top clonotype was HLA-C-restricted CMV-specific. Summed public TCR beta family frequency identified CMV carriers bearing the relevant HLA.

MiXCR, run by TCRdb on the reads, gives a single entry per CDR3 protein. The repertoire holds around 490,000 distinct CDR3 sequences, with 26% as singletons. Trimming stripped 3 bases from V and 4 bases from J, with 21 bases between. CDR1 and CDR2 from the germline V gene are LGHNA and YNFKEQ. This CDR3 is 17 amino acids long. The chain combines TRBV4-2 with TRBJ1-2; D might be TRBD1 (5 bases). Source material: PBMCs. The sequence came from a human donor in good health (CMV status not recorded). Some clones in this sample may be carry-over from other donors' samples. As DNA, the CDR3 is TGTGCCAGCAGCCAGCGAGGGCGTAACAGGAACACCTATGGCTACACCTTC. It encodes CASSQRGRNRNTYGYTF.